These 31 T cell receptor beta chains share one sample of origin, sequenced in a study of cytomegalovirus exposure and HLA in healthy donors. 13 Jbeta primers and 60 Vbeta primers were used for the PCR. Data came from immunoSEQ multiplex PCR; TCRdb stores just in-frame clones and leaves some out. This sample's table reports 170,000 or so clones. The material sequenced was PBMCs. The receptors were sampled from a man aged 25-45 years in good health and CMV-seronegative.

The chain carries TRBV10-3 and TRBJ1-1; D gene unclear. The CDR3 is 13 residues long. Germline V CDR1 and CDR2: ENHRY, SYGVKD. The V end lost 2 bases, the J end lost 8 bases, and 12 bases lay between the germline ends. CDR3 sequence reads: CAISEVRPGEAFF. CDR3 sequence (DNA): TGTGCCATCAGTGAGGTACGGCCCGGGGAAGCTTTCTTT.

V gene TRBV10-1 combines with J gene TRBJ2-7; weak D call: TRBD2 (5 bases). V was trimmed by 6 bases and J by 4 bases, leaving 22 bases between them. The CDR3 is 16 amino acids. Germline CDR1 is WNHNN and CDR2 is SYGVQD (reference sequence). CDR3 in DNA: TGCGCCAGCAGCGACCTAGGGTGGGAGAGGAGGTACGAGCAGTACTTC. Translating gives CASSDLGWERRYEQYF.

The V and J genes are TRBV7-2 and TRBJ1-5; the D is unclear. The CDR3 has 13 amino acids. Germline V lookup: CDR1 SGHTA, CDR2 FQGNSA. The V end was cut by 4 bases, the J end by 5 bases, with 9 bases between. CDR3: CASSSQRDQPQHF. The CDR3, as DNA: TGTGCCAGCAGCTCCCAGAGGGATCAGCCCCAGCATTTT.

The rearrangement uses TRBV6-1 and TRBJ2-3; TRBD2 is a possible D gene (6 bases). V dropped 8 bases and J dropped 4 bases, with 13 bases sitting between them. The V gene's germline CDR1 is MNHNS and CDR2 SASEGT. There are 13 residues in the CDR3. As DNA, the CDR3 is TGTGCCAGCTGCGGAGGGGAGGCAGATACGCAGTATTTT. Protein: CASCGGEADTQYF.

The chain employs TRBV28 and TRBJ1-5, with D maybe TRBD1 (6 bases). This CDR3 region has 16 residues. Germline V CDR1 and CDR2: MDHEN, SYDVKM. V was clipped by 2 bases and J by 6 bases, with 17 bases between them. The CDR3 bases are TGTGCCAGCAGTTTAATAGGGGGGGGGCTTGGTCAGCCCCAGCATTTT. Amino acid sequence: CASSLIGGGLGQPQHF.

The rearrangement joins TRBV4-1 to TRBJ1-2, with D possibly being TRBD1 (5 bases). There are 17 residues in the CDR3. Germline V gene sequence: CDR1 MGHRA, CDR2 YSYEKL. The V end lost 1 base, the J end lost 2 bases, and 17 bases lay between the germline ends. The CDR3 DNA reads TGCGCCAGCAGCCAAGGGAGGGGCGGCCCGGGCAACTATGGCTACACCTTC. It translates to CASSQGRGGPGNYGYTF.

The chain is built from TRBV27 and TRBJ2-2; D is unclear. The germline gives CDR1 MNHEY, CDR2 SMNVEV (reference sequence). Between the trimmed V and J ends, which lost 5 bases and 6 bases, there was a span of 10 bases. The CDR3 loop spans 13 amino acids. The CDR3 sequence is CASSRGYPGELFF. As DNA, the CDR3 is TGTGCCAGCAGTCGAGGATATCCCGGGGAGCTGTTTTTT.

The chain joins TRBV29-1 to TRBJ1-3; D remains ambiguous. In germline, CDR1 is SQVTM, CDR2 ANQGSEA. This CDR3 has 14 amino acids. V was pared by 4 bases and J by 3 bases, with 13 bases between. The CDR3 DNA is TGCAGCGTTGTCTTTTCGGAGGTTGGAAACACCATATATTTT. Protein sequence: CSVVFSEVGNTIYF.

The CDR3 spells CASSKAEKNTEAFF. The CDR3 DNA follows: TGTGCCAGCAGCAAAGCGGAAAAGAACACTGAAGCTTTCTTT. The chain employs TRBV7-8 and TRBJ1-1; no clear D gene. The CDR3 consists of 14 residues. Trimming stripped 5 bases from V and 1 base from J, with 11 bases between. Germline V gene data show CDR1 as SGHVS and CDR2 as FQNEAQ.

This chain uses TRBV29-1 with TRBJ2-5, with D perhaps matching TRBD1 (6 bases). The CDR3 has 13 amino acids. With 1 base removed from V and 5 bases from J, the gap between germline ends came to 11 bases. Germline V CDR1 and CDR2: SQVTM, ANQGSEA. CDR3: CSVEGGQSETQYF. CDR3 bases: TGCAGCGTTGAAGGGGGGCAGTCGGAGACCCAGTACTTC.

The chain recombines TRBV6-5 with TRBJ1-1; 7 nucleotides align to TRBD1. The CDR3 covers 14 residues. Germline V gives CDR1 MNHEY, CDR2 SVGAGI. J was trimmed by 1 base and V by 2 bases; bases with no gene match: 1. DNA for the CDR3: TGTGCCAGCAGTTACGACAGGGCGAACACTGAAGCTTTCTTT. Translated, it gives CASSYDRANTEAFF.

The chain uses TRBV10-3 and TRBJ2-1, with D tentatively TRBD2 (6 bases). The germline gives CDR1 ENHRY, CDR2 SYGVKD. The V gene lost 4 bases and the J gene lost 7 bases, with 17 bases spanning the gap. This CDR3 is 15 amino acids long. CDR3: CAISAFRETENEQFF. As DNA, the CDR3 is TGTGCCATCAGTGCTTTCCGGGAGACGGAGAATGAGCAGTTCTTC.

This chain connects TRBV6-1 to TRBJ2-1; D is uncertain. Germline V CDR1 and CDR2: MNHNS, SASEGT. V lost 1 base, J lost 13 bases, and 11 bases lay in between. This CDR3 has 12 amino acids. In nucleotides, the CDR3 is TGTGCCAGCAGTGAAGGGCTCCTAGGCCAGTTCTTC. The encoded protein is CASSEGLLGQFF.

The rearrangement joins TRBV5-4 to TRBJ2-7; maybe TRBD2 (5 bases). Germline lookup yields CDR1 SGHNT and CDR2 YYREEE (reference sequence). The ends were cut back, 4 bases at V and 4 bases at J, with 15 bases in the middle. This CDR3 has 14 residues. For the CDR3, the DNA is TGTGCCAGCAGCCTGGGAGACTTTGGGTACGAGCAGTACTTC. This translates into CASSLGDFGYEQYF.

The chain is built from TRBV19 and TRBJ2-3, with D hard to call. The CDR3 extends over 14 amino acids. Germline V gene lookup returns CDR1 LNHDA and CDR2 SQIVND (reference sequence). V shed 6 bases and J shed 2 bases, with 12 bases lying between them. CDR3 DNA: TGTGCCAGTAGCGAGACTCGAAACACAGATACGCAGTATTTT. This encodes CASSETRNTDTQYF.

The chain links TRBV6-6 to TRBJ2-7; TRBD2 matches at 8 bases. Losses at the gene ends were 5 bases for V and 2 bases for J; bases not matched to a gene: 8. Germline-derived CDR1 and CDR2 are MNHNY and SVGAGI (reference sequence). This CDR3 region has 15 residues. CDR3 nucleotide sequence: TGTGCCAGCAGTGACAGAGCGGGGGTGACCTACGAGCAGTACTTC. Its translation is CASSDRAGVTYEQYF.

J is TRBJ1-2 and V is TRBV4-2, with 10 bases aligning to TRBD1. The CDR3 totals 17 residues. After removal of 0 bases from V and 4 bases from J, the junction contained 8 bases not matched to a gene. CDR1 and CDR2 (germline): LGHNA, YNFKEQ. DNA of the CDR3: TGTGCCAGCAGCCAAGACAGGGGACAGGGGTTTGTCTATGGCTACACCTTC. This gives the protein CASSQDRGQGFVYGYTF.

J is TRBJ2-7 and V is TRBV7-9; 9 bases match TRBD1. Germline lookup yields CDR1 SEHNR and CDR2 FQNEAQ (reference sequence). Trimming cost V 4 bases and J 1 base; bases outside gene matches: 5. This CDR3 spans 15 amino acids. CDR3 nucleotide sequence: TGTGCCAGCAGCTCCGCGGACAGGGGATCCTACGAGCAGTACTTC. Residues: CASSSADRGSYEQYF.

This chain uses TRBV10-1 with TRBJ2-7; a weak D match, TRBD2 (5 bases). The ends were cut back, 3 bases at V and 7 bases at J, with 7 bases in the middle. Germline CDR1 reads WNHNN; CDR2 reads SYGVQD (reference sequence). This CDR3 spans 11 amino acids. The CDR3, as DNA: TGCGCCAGCAGTGACCGGGATGAGCAGTACTTC. This gives the protein CASSDRDEQYF.

The genes are TRBV28 and TRBJ1-2; D ambiguous. CDR3 length: 12 residues. V was clipped by 6 bases and J by 6 bases, with 11 bases between them. Germline CDR1 reads MDHEN; CDR2 reads SYDVKM. In DNA, the CDR3 is TGTGCCAGCAGGGGAGGTGAGGATGGCTACACCTTC. Translated: CASRGGEDGYTF.

V gene TRBV6-5 combines with J gene TRBJ1-6; D unresolved. CDR1 is MNHEY, CDR2 SVGAGI, per germline. Trimming removed 7 bases at V and 8 bases at J, with 18 bases between. The CDR3 loop spans 15 amino acids. CDR3 in amino acids: CASTTRVGVDSPLHF. CDR3 sequence (DNA): TGTGCCAGCACCACCCGTGTCGGGGTAGATTCACCCCTCCACTTT.

DNA of the CDR3: TGCAGCGCCCAAAGGGGCGGGAGGGCCGGTGAGCAGTTCTTC. It translates to CSAQRGGRAGEQFF. The V and J genes are TRBV29-1 and TRBJ2-1, with 9 bases aligning to TRBD2. This CDR3 is built from 14 residues. Germline V gene lookup returns CDR1 SQVTM and CDR2 ANQGSEA. V lost 7 bases and J lost 9; bases outside the gene matches: 13.

The chain uses TRBV7-9 and TRBJ1-2, with D perhaps matching TRBD1 (5 bases). CDR3 length: 17 amino acids. V dropped 4 bases and J dropped 0 bases, with 18 bases sitting between them. Germline assignment: CDR1 SEHNR and CDR2 FQNEAQ (reference sequence). The CDR3 reads CASSSPGGNIANYGYTF. The CDR3 nucleotides are TGTGCCAGCAGCTCACCTGGGGGGAATATAGCTAACTATGGCTACACCTTC.

The chain combines TRBV28 with TRBJ2-2, with a tentative D call TRBD2 (6 bases). CDR1 and CDR2 (germline): MDHEN, SYDVKM. The CDR3 contains 15 residues. V lost 6 bases and J 5 bases, leaving 16 bases between the germline ends. Here the CDR3 reads CASSRAGPLTGELFF. For the CDR3, the DNA is TGTGCCAGCAGCCGTGCGGGGCCTCTGACCGGGGAGCTGTTTTTT.

This chain uses TRBV7-9 with TRBJ2-2, with D perhaps TRBD2 (7 bases). This CDR3 spans 18 amino acids. The V end was cut by 9 bases, the J end by 1 base, with 24 bases between. Looked up from germline, CDR1 is SEHNR and CDR2 is FQNEAQ (reference sequence). Written as DNA, the CDR3 is TGTGCCAGGGGCCCGATGGGGGGGCTGCGCGGGAACACCGGGGAGCTGTTTTTT. It yields the protein CARGPMGGLRGNTGELFF.

The genes are TRBV5-1 and TRBJ2-7; 9 bases agree with TRBD2. V lost 0 bases, J lost 2 bases, and 9 bases stayed unmatched. Per the germline V gene, CDR1 is SGHRS and CDR2 is YFSETQ. The CDR3 covers 17 residues. The CDR3 nucleotides read TGCGCCAGCAGCTTGGCCGACTCTAGCGGGGTACCCTACGAGCAGTACTTC. Its protein product is CASSLADSSGVPYEQYF.

V usage is TRBV29-1 and J usage is TRBJ2-1; D gene uncertain. The CDR3 is made up of 10 amino acids. Germline V gene lookup returns CDR1 SQVTM and CDR2 ANQGSEA. V lost 7 bases and J lost 4, with 5 bases in between. The CDR3 DNA reads as TGCAGCGCCGTTTACAATGAGCAGTTCTTC. Protein sequence: CSAVYNEQFF.

This chain uses TRBV5-4 with TRBJ2-3; TRBD2 agrees at 7 bases. Germline V gene lookup returns CDR1 SGHNT and CDR2 YYREEE (reference sequence). The junction had 3 bases not matched to a gene; V was cut back by 2 bases and J by 0 bases. The CDR3 covers 15 residues. CDR3 sequence reads: CASSLSSGSTDTQYF. Here the CDR3 DNA reads TGTGCCAGCAGCTTATCTAGCGGTAGCACAGATACGCAGTATTTT.

The chain links TRBV4-2 to TRBJ1-2, with TRBD1 identical over 9 bases. The V segment lost 4 bases and the J segment 2 bases; nucleotides outside the gene matches: 17. Germline lookup yields CDR1 LGHNA and CDR2 YNFKEQ. CDR3 length: 19 amino acids. The CDR3 sequence is CASSRTGTGIGLGNYGYTF. The CDR3, as DNA: TGTGCCAGCAGCCGAACCGGGACAGGGATTGGGTTAGGGAACTATGGCTACACCTTC.

The chain employs TRBV5-1 and TRBJ1-1, with 7 nucleotides matching TRBD1. Germline V gene lookup returns CDR1 SGHRS and CDR2 YFSETQ. CDR3 size: 14 residues. J was trimmed by 6 bases and V by 4 bases; bases with no gene match: 9. The DNA for the CDR3 is TGCGCCAGCAGCGAGGGGACAGTCGGCTCTGAAGCTTTCTTT. It encodes CASSEGTVGSEAFF.

Regarding this clone: One end of the junction fails to match germline, which may point to a read error. The chain employs TRBV30 and TRBJ1-1; D is unclear. The germline CDR1 and CDR2 sequences are GTSNPN and SVGIG (reference sequence). There are 15 residues in the CDR3. CDR3 residues: CAWGVGRMAWTEAFF. The CDR3, as DNA: TGTGCCTGGGGTGTGGGCCGTATGGCGTGGACTGAAGCTTTCTTT.